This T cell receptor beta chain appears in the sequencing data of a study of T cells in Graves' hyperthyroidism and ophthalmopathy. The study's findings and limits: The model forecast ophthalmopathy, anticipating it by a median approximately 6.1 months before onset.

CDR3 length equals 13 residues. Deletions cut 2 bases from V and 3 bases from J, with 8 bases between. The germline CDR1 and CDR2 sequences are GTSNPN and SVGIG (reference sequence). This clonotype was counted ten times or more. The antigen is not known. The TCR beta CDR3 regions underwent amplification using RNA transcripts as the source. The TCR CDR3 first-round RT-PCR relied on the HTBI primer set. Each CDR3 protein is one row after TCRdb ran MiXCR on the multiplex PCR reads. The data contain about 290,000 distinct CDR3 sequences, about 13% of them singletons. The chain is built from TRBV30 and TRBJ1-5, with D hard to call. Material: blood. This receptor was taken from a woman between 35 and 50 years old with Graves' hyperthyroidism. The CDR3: CAWSIQHNQPQHF. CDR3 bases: TGTGCCTGGAGTATACAGCACAATCAGCCCCAGCATTTT.